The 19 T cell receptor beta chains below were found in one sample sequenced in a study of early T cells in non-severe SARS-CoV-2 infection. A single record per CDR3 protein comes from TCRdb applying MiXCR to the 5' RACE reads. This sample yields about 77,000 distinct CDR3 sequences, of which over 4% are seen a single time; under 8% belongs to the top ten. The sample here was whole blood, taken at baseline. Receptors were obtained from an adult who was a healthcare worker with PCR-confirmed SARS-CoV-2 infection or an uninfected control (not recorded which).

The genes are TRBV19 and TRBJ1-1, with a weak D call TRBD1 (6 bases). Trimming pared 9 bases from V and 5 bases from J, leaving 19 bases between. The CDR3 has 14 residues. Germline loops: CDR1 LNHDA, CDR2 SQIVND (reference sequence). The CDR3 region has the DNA TGTGCCAGCTTACAGGGAAGAGGATGGACTGAAGCTTTCTTT. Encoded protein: CASLQGRGWTEAFF.

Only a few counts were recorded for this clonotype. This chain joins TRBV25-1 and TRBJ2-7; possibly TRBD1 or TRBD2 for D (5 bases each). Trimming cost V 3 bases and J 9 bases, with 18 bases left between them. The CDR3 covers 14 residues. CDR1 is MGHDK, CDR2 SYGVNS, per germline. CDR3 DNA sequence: TGTGCCAGCAGTGAGGGGTACGGGACCCAGGGGCAGTACTTC. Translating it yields CASSEGYGTQGQYF.

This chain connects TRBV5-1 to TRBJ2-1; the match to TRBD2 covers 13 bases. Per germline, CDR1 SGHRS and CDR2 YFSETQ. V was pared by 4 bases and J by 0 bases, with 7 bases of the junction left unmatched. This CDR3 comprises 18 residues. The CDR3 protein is CASSPVGLAGSSYNEQFF. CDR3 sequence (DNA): TGCGCCAGCAGCCCGGTGGGACTAGCGGGAAGCTCCTACAATGAGCAGTTCTTC.

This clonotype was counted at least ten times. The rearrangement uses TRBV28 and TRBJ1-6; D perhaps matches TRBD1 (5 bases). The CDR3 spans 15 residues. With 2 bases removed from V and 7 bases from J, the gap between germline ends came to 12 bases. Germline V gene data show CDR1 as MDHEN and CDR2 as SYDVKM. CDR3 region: CASSLPSGGNSPLHF. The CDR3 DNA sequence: TGTGCCAGCAGTTTACCTTCGGGGGGGAATTCACCCCTCCACTTT.

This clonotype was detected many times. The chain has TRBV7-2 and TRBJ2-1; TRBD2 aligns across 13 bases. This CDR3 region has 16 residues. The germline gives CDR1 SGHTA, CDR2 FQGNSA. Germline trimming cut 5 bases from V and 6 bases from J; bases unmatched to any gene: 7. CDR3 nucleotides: TGTGCCAGCAGCGCCACCTGGACTAGCGGGAGCAATGAGCAGTTCTTC. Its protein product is CASSATWTSGSNEQFF.

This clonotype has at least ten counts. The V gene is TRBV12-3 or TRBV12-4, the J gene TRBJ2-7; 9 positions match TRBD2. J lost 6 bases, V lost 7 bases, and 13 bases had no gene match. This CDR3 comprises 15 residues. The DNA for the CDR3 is TGTGCCAGCACTTCTAGCGGGACCCCGTTCAGCGAGCAGTACTTC. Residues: CASTSSGTPFSEQYF.

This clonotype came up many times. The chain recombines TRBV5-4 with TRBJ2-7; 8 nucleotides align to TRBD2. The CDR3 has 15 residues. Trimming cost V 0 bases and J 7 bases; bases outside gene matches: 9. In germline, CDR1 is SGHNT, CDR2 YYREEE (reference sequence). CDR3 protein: CASSLAGGAPGEQYF. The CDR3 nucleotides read TGTGCCAGCAGCTTGGCCGGGGGGGCGCCCGGAGAGCAGTACTTC.

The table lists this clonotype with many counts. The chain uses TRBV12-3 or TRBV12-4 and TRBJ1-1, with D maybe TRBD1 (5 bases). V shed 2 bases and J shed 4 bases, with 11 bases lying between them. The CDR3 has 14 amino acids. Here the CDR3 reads CASSLRGAGTEAFF. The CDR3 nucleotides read TGTGCCAGCAGTTTAAGAGGGGCGGGCACTGAAGCTTTCTTT.

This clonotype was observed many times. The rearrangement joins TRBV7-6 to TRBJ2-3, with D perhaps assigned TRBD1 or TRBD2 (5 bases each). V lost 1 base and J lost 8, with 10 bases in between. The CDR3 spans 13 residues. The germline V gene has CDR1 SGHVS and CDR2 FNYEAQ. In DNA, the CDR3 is TGTGCCAGCAGCTTAGATGAGGGGAGTACGCAGTATTTT. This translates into CASSLDEGSTQYF. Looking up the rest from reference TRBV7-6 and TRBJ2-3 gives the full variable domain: GAGVSQSPRYKVTKRGQDVALRCDPISGHVSLYWYRQALGQGPEFLTYFNYEAQQDKSGLPNDRFSAERPEGSISTLTIQRTEQRDSAMYRCASSLDEGSTQYFGPGTRLTVL.

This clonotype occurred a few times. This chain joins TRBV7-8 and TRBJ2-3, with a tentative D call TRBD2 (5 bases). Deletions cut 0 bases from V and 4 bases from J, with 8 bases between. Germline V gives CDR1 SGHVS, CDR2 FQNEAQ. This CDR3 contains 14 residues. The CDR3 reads CASSLAGEADTQYF. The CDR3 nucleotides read TGTGCCAGCAGCTTAGCGGGAGAGGCAGATACGCAGTATTTT.

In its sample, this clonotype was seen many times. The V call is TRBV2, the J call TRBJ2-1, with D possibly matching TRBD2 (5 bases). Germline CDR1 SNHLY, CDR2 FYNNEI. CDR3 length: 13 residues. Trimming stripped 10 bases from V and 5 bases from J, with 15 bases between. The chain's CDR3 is CAIMGESNNEQFF. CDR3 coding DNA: TGTGCCATCATGGGAGAGTCTAACAATGAGCAGTTCTTC.

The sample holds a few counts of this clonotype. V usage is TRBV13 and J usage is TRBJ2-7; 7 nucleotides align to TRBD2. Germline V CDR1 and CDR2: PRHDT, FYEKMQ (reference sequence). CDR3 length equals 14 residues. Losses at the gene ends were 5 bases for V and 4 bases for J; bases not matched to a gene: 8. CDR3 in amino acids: CASSPRDYLYEQYF. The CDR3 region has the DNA TGTGCCAGCAGCCCCCGGGACTACCTTTACGAGCAGTACTTC.

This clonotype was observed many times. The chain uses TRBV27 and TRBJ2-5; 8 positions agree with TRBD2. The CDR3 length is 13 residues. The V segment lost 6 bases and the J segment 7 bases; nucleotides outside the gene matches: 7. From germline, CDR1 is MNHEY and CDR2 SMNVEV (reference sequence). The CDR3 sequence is CASSPSGRGTQYF. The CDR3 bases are TGTGCCAGCAGCCCGAGCGGGAGAGGGACCCAGTACTTC.

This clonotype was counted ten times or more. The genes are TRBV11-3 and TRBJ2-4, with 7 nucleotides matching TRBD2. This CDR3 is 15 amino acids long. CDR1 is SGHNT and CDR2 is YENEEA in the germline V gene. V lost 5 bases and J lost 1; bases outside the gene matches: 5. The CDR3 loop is CASSQGGSAKNIQYF. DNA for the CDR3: TGTGCCAGCAGCCAAGGCGGGAGTGCCAAAAACATTCAGTACTTC.

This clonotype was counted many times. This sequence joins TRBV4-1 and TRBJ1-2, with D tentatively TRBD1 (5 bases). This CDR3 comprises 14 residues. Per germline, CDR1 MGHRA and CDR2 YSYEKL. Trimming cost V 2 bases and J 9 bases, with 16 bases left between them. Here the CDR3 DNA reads TGCGCCAGCAGCCAACCACTGGGCCAGGGAAGCTACACCTTC. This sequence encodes CASSQPLGQGSYTF.

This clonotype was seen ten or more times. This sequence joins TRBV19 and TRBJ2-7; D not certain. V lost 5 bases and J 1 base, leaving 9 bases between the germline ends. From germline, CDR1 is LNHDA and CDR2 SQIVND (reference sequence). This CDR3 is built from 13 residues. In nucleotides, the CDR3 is TGTGCCAGTAGTCGATCGCGGTCCTACGAGCAGTACTTC. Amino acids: CASSRSRSYEQYF.

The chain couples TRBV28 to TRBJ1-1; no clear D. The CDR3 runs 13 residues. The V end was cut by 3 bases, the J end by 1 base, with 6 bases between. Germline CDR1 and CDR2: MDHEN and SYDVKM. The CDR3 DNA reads TGTGCCAGCAGTTTCTACAGGAACACTGAAGCTTTCTTT. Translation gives CASSFYRNTEAFF.

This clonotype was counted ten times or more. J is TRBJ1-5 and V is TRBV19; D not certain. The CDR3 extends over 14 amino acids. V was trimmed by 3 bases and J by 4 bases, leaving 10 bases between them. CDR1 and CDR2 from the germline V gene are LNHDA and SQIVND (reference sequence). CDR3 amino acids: CASSMSSGNQPQHF. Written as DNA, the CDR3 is TGTGCCAGTAGTATGTCGAGTGGGAATCAGCCCCAGCATTTT.

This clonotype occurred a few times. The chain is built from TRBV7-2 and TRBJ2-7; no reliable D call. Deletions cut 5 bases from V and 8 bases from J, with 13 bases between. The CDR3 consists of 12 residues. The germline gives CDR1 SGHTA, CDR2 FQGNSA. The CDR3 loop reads CASSPSIDKQYF. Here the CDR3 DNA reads TGTGCCAGCAGCCCATCGATTGACAAGCAGTACTTC.